This T cell receptor (beta chain) came from a study of blood T cell repertoires in COVID-19. Looking at the study overall: The samples span acute and convalescent COVID-19 from the United States, Italy and Spain. PBMCs, B-cell-depleted T cells, or T cells were the source of the cDNA or gDNA that made up the material.

Germline CDR1 is SGHAT and CDR2 is FQNNGV. Trimming cost V 5 bases and J 2 bases, with 13 bases left between them. This CDR3 spans 16 amino acids. Under the authors' procedure: Reference gene primer amplification gave estimated nucleated cell counts. Clones were sequenced by immunoSEQ multiplex PCR, and TCRdb holds only the in-frame ones, with some missing. The V and J calls and clone size are taken from that table; D and trimming were inferred from the DNA. The sample includes more than 45,000 clones, about 79% of them seen just once. The chain recombines TRBV11-2 with TRBJ1-6; D is unclear. The TCR comes from a human donor in a cohort sampled during active COVID-19. Sequenced material: peripheral blood. The CDR3 reads CASSESRSTYNSPLHF. The CDR3 region has the DNA TGTGCCAGCAGCGAATCAAGGAGTACCTATAATTCACCCCTCCACTTT.